This TCR beta chain was captured by sequencing in a study of shared clonotypes between healthy human individuals. Study-wide results and limits: Investigators collected only blood, and repertoires in tissues likely differ.

An assay was performed, and its level was deep. Profiling relied on immunoSEQ multiplex PCR, and the TCRdb table lists in-frame clones only, not all of them. The sample includes hundreds of thousands of clones, about nine tenths of them seen just once. Germline CDR1 and CDR2: SGDLS and YYNGEE. The trim removed 3 bases at V and 5 bases at J, leaving 4 bases unmatched. The CDR3 length is 14 residues. This clone occurred many times. What it recognizes is unknown. This sequence may be a read error, since a much larger clone differs from it by one base. The sample holds other DNA sequences that translate to the same CDR3.

Sequencing used memory CD8+ T cells sorted from blood. The sample's subset: CD45RO+ cells pooled with CCR7-negative TemRA cells. V and J are TRBV9 and TRBJ2-7; TRBD2 agrees at 11 bases. The source of this sequence is a man aged 18 to 30 in good health. The DNA of the CDR3 is TGTGCCAGCAGCGCTAGCGGGAGGCTGGACGAGCAGTACTTC. It specifies CASSASGRLDEQYF.